The 9 T cell receptor beta chains in this list originate from one sample, sequenced in a study of blood T cell repertoires in COVID-19. Using immunoSEQ multiplex PCR, the repertoire was profiled, and TCRdb retains in-frame clones only, with some absent. The sample records 20,000 to 25,000 clones, roughly 80% being singletons. The source material was peripheral blood. These receptors originate from a man in his sixties with active COVID-19.

This clone came up once. This sequence joins TRBV5-5 and TRBJ2-3, with 7 nucleotides matching TRBD1. The germline gives CDR1 SGHKS, CDR2 YYEKEE (reference sequence). The J segment lost 6 bases and the V segment lost 3 bases, leaving 7 bases of the junction unmatched. The CDR3 has 14 amino acids. The CDR3 sequence: CASSSDRPSDTQYF. In DNA form, the CDR3 reads TGTGCCAGCAGCTCGGACAGGCCCTCCGATACGCAGTATTTT. The complete variable domain, with remaining parts taken from reference TRBV5-5 and TRBJ2-3, reads DAGVTQSPTHLIKTRGQQVTLRCSPISGHKSVSWYQQVLGQGPQFIFQYYEKEERGRGNFPDRFSARQFPNYSSELNVNALLLGDSALYLCASSSDRPSDTQYFGPGTRLTVL.

The chain uses TRBV3-1 (or the pseudogene TRBV3-2) and TRBJ2-3; 8 bases line up with TRBD2. V shed 4 bases and J 2 bases; nucleotides not matched to a gene: 8. The CDR3 runs to 16 residues. Looked up from germline, CDR1 is LGHDT and CDR2 is YNNKEL (reference sequence). CDR3 region: CASSLRAGVDTDTQYF. For the CDR3, the DNA is TGTGCCAGCAGCCTCCGAGCGGGAGTTGACACAGATACGCAGTATTTT.

V and J are TRBV24-1 and TRBJ2-7; 7 positions match TRBD2. J lost 4 bases, V lost 5 bases, and 7 bases had no gene match. The CDR3 length is 14 residues. Germline V CDR1 and CDR2: KGHDR, SFDVKD. The CDR3 bases are TGTGCCACCAGTGGAAAGGGAGGGAAGTACGAGCAGTACTTC. This codes for CATSGKGGKYEQYF.

This chain connects TRBV5-6 to TRBJ2-7; a possible D gene is TRBD2 (6 bases). This CDR3 contains 15 residues. Trimming shortened V by 4 bases and J by 0 bases, and 14 bases separated the two germline ends. Germline assignment: CDR1 SGHDT and CDR2 YYEEEE. CDR3 loop: CASSPGLLSSYEQYF. Written as DNA, the CDR3 is TGTGCCAGCAGCCCGGGACTTCTTAGCTCCTACGAGCAGTACTTC.

This clone was seen only a few times. The chain uses TRBV7-9 and TRBJ2-5; D uncertain. Germline V gene lookup returns CDR1 SEHNR and CDR2 FQNEAQ (reference sequence). There are 13 residues in the CDR3. V lost 2 bases to trimming and J lost 0 bases, with 4 bases between them. The CDR3 DNA follows: TGTGCCAGCAGCTTACAAAACCAAGAGACCCAGTACTTC. Translated: CASSLQNQETQYF. Based on the CDR3 plus reference TRBV7-9 and TRBJ2-5, the full variable domain is DTGVSQNPRHKITKRGQNVTFRCDPISEHNRLYWYRQTLGQGPEFLTYFQNEAQLEKSRLLSDRFSAERPKGSFSTLEIQRTEQGDSAMYLCASSLQNQETQYFGPGTRLLVL.

The chain is built from TRBV5-1 and TRBJ2-3, with 10 bases aligning to TRBD2. With V trimmed by 3 bases and J by 4 bases, 8 bases remained unmatched. The CDR3 extends over 16 amino acids. CDR1 is SGHRS, CDR2 YFSETQ, per germline. The CDR3 here is CASSSQREGQADTQYF. The CDR3 bases are TGCGCCAGCAGCTCCCAGCGGGAGGGCCAGGCAGATACGCAGTATTTT.

The chain couples TRBV11-2 to TRBJ2-5, with D possibly being TRBD1 (6 bases). Germline V lookup: CDR1 SGHAT, CDR2 FQNNGV. V shed 5 bases and J shed 4 bases, with 14 bases lying between them. The CDR3 has 14 amino acids. The CDR3 DNA sequence: TGTGCCAGCAGCCGGGACAACTTCATAGAGACCCAGTACTTC. It translates to CASSRDNFIETQYF.

J is TRBJ2-2 and V is TRBV5-1; 11 nucleotides align to TRBD2. This CDR3 has 16 residues. Germline V gene data show CDR1 as SGHRS and CDR2 as YFSETQ. V dropped 4 bases and J dropped 1; count of bases not matched to a gene: 3. For the CDR3, the DNA is TGCGCCAGCAGCACCGGACTAGCGGGGAACACCGGGGAGCTGTTTTTT. Amino acids: CASSTGLAGNTGELFF. The full variable domain, completed using reference TRBV5-1 and TRBJ2-2, is KAGVTQTPRYLIKTRGQQVTLSCSPISGHRSVSWYQQTPGQGLQFLFEYFSETQRNKGNFPGRFSGRQFSNSRSEMNVSTLELGDSALYLCASSTGLAGNTGELFFGEGSRLTVL.

V and J are TRBV29-1 and TRBJ1-3, with D tentatively TRBD1 (5 bases). Germline CDR1 SQVTM, CDR2 ANQGSEA. Trimming pared 5 bases from V and 4 bases from J, leaving 6 bases between. CDR3 size: 11 residues. DNA for the CDR3: TGCAGCGTTCGACAGGGAAACACCATATATTTT. It specifies CSVRQGNTIYF. The full variable domain, its missing parts supplied by reference TRBV29-1 and TRBJ1-3, is SAVISQKPSRDICQRGTSLTIQCQVDSQVTMMFWYRQQPGQSLTLIATANQGSEATYESGFVIDKFPISRPNLTFSTLTVSNMSPEDSSIYLCSVRQGNTIYFGEGSWLTVV.